What follows describes a single T cell receptor beta chain. This record comes from a study of technical replicates of blood from a few donors. Using immunoSEQ multiplex PCR, the repertoire was profiled, and TCRdb retains in-frame clones only, with some absent. Among some 78,000 clones listed, approximately 95% were seen once. Losses at the gene ends were 4 bases for V and 0 bases for J; bases not matched to a gene: 21. There are 21 residues in the CDR3. The germline V gene encodes CDR1 LNHDA and CDR2 SQIVND (reference sequence). The sequence was obtained from a human donor in good health. The chain uses TRBV19 and TRBJ2-1; TRBD1 agrees at 7 bases. Sample: T cells isolated from PBMCs. This CDR3 is CASSKGITGQPFRSSYNEQFF. CDR3 DNA sequence: TGTGCCAGTAGTAAGGGAATAACGGGACAGCCTTTCAGAAGCTCCTACAATGAGCAGTTCTTC.